This TCR beta chain stems from a study of cytomegalovirus exposure and HLA in healthy donors. The CDR3 runs to 14 residues. Trimming stripped 0 bases from V and 4 bases from J, with 9 bases between. Germline assignment: CDR1 WSHSY and CDR2 SAAADI. With 60 Vbeta and 13 Jbeta primers, the PCR was carried out. Data came from immunoSEQ multiplex PCR; TCRdb stores just in-frame clones and leaves some out. This table has about 180,000 clones, 77% appearing once. This chain uses TRBV10-2 with TRBJ2-5; D is perhaps TRBD1 (5 bases). The receptor was isolated from a woman aged 25 to 39 in good health and CMV-seropositive. The sample was PBMCs. The CDR3 region is CASSESFRGETQYF. CDR3 DNA sequence: TGCGCCAGCAGTGAGTCGTTTAGGGGAGAGACCCAGTACTTC.